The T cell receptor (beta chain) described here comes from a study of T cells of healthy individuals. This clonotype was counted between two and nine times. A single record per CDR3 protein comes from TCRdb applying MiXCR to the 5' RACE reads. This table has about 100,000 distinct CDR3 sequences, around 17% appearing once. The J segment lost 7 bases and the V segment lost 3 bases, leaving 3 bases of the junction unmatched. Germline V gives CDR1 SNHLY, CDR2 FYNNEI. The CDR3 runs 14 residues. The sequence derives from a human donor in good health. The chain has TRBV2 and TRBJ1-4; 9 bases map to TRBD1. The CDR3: CASSDPGQGEKLFF. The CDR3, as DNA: TGTGCCAGCAGTGATCCGGGACAGGGTGAAAAACTGTTTTTT.